The 14 T cell receptor beta chains listed next were all sequenced from one sample in a study of T cells after yellow fever vaccination. TCRdb reprocessed the 5' RACE reads with MiXCR, giving one entry per CDR3 protein. The sample consists of some 500,000 distinct CDR3 sequences, roughly 13% of them appearing once. The sequences come from PBMCs, collected on the day of the yellow fever booster vaccination. The receptors derive from a man aged 30-40 years who received the YFV17D yellow fever vaccine.

In nucleotides, the CDR3 is TGTGCCAGCAGCCAGACAGGGGTAGGTAATCAGCCCCAGCATTTT. It yields the protein CASSQTGVGNQPQHF. The chain links TRBV25-1 to TRBJ1-5; 8 nucleotides match TRBD1. Per the germline V gene, CDR1 is MGHDK and CDR2 is SYGVNS. With 6 bases clipped from V and 4 bases from J, the junction kept 8 bases outside the gene matches. The CDR3 is 15 residues long.

This CDR3 is CASRMTGTYEQYF. The CDR3, as DNA: TGTGCCAGCAGGATGACAGGCACCTACGAGCAGTACTTC. The chain carries TRBV28 and TRBJ2-7, with a tentative D call TRBD1 (6 bases). Per germline, CDR1 MDHEN and CDR2 SYDVKM. Trimming pared 6 bases from V and 2 bases from J, leaving 11 bases between. CDR3 length: 13 residues.

V is TRBV2 and J is TRBJ2-7; TRBD1 might be the D (5 bases). The germline V and J ends were trimmed by 2 bases and 3 bases, with 26 bases remaining between them. CDR1 SNHLY and CDR2 FYNNEI come from the germline V gene. The CDR3 runs 19 residues. CDR3 in amino acids: CASSEIGSWVWGADYEQYF. Here the CDR3 DNA reads TGTGCCAGCAGTGAAATAGGTTCATGGGTGTGGGGCGCAGACTACGAGCAGTACTTC.

V usage is TRBV3-1 and J usage is TRBJ2-2, with D unclear. The CDR3 spans 16 residues. Looked up from germline, CDR1 is LGHDT and CDR2 is YNNKEL (reference sequence). The ends were cut back, 0 bases at V and 6 bases at J, with 14 bases in the middle. The CDR3: CASSQEPSWSSGELFF. The CDR3 DNA reads TGTGCCAGCAGCCAAGAACCCAGTTGGAGTTCCGGGGAGCTGTTTTTT.

This clonotype was counted only a few times. V usage is TRBV6-1 and J usage is TRBJ2-2; 12 bases agree with TRBD2. Germline-derived CDR1 and CDR2 are MNHNS and SASEGT. The trim removed 6 bases at V and 5 bases at J, leaving 16 bases unmatched. The CDR3 consists of 19 residues. The CDR3: CASSRIPMTSGSFTGELFF. The CDR3 bases are TGTGCCAGCAGCCGAATCCCAATGACTAGCGGGAGTTTTACCGGGGAGCTGTTTTTT.

The chain joins TRBV12-3 or TRBV12-4 to TRBJ2-3; a possible D gene is TRBD2 (6 bases). The CDR3 has 15 residues. V lost 3 bases, J lost 9 bases, and 19 bases lay in between. The CDR3, as DNA: TGTGCCAGCAGTTTGGTGGGACGGGACTCGTGGACGCAGTATTTT. It yields the protein CASSLVGRDSWTQYF.

This clonotype was recorded at least ten times. This sequence joins TRBV5-1 and TRBJ2-4; 9 bases agree with TRBD2. The junction had 11 bases not matched to a gene; V was cut back by 3 bases and J by 10 bases. This CDR3 has 15 amino acids. Germline values: CDR1 SGHRS, CDR2 YFSETQ. The CDR3 reads CASSSELAGPGIQYF. The CDR3 bases are TGCGCCAGCAGCTCCGAACTAGCGGGCCCAGGAATTCAGTACTTC.

The chain is built from TRBV30 and TRBJ1-5; tentative D call: TRBD1 (5 bases). Germline V gene sequence: CDR1 GTSNPN, CDR2 SVGIG (reference sequence). There are 14 residues in the CDR3. The V and J ends lost 3 bases and 11 bases respectively, with 20 bases between them. The CDR3 bases are TGTGCCTGGAGCCCGGGACCCCAACGTTCGGCCCAGCATTTT. Translated, it gives CAWSPGPQRSAQHF.

Only a few counts were recorded for this clonotype. The chain recombines TRBV12-3 or TRBV12-4 with TRBJ1-3, with D hard to call. V shed 3 bases and J shed 0 bases, with 9 bases lying between them. The CDR3 covers 15 residues. This chain's CDR3 is CASSFGSHSGNTIYF. In DNA form, the CDR3 reads TGTGCCAGCAGTTTCGGCAGCCACTCTGGAAACACCATATATTTT.

J is TRBJ1-1 and V is TRBV7-2; D gene uncertain. The CDR3 contains 13 residues. V lost 4 bases to trimming and J lost 1 base, with 7 bases between them. The germline V gene has CDR1 SGHTA and CDR2 FQGNSA. DNA of the CDR3: TGTGCCAGCAGCTCCTACACGAACACTGAAGCTTTCTTT. The encoded protein is CASSSYTNTEAFF.

This clonotype was observed a few times. V and J are TRBV15 and TRBJ2-2, with D tentatively TRBD2 (5 bases). V lost 0 bases to trimming and J lost 6 bases, with 11 bases between them. The CDR3 length is 15 residues. Germline lookup yields CDR1 LNHNV and CDR2 YYDKDF (reference sequence). The CDR3 region has the DNA TGTGCCACCAGCAGAGATAGCGAGGCGGCCGGGGAGCTGTTTTTT. It encodes CATSRDSEAAGELFF.

In its sample, this clonotype was seen a few times. CDR3 bases: TGTGCCACCAGCAGAGATCAACAGGATTACGGCTACACCTTC. This encodes CATSRDQQDYGYTF. The chain links TRBV15 to TRBJ1-2; the D gene is possibly TRBD1 (5 bases). Trimming cost V 0 bases and J 8 bases, with 13 bases left between them. The CDR3 length is 14 residues. Germline V gene lookup returns CDR1 LNHNV and CDR2 YYDKDF (reference sequence).

This clonotype has more than one count but fewer than ten. The V gene is TRBV5-6, the J gene TRBJ1-2; possible D gene TRBD1, 5 bases. Germline values: CDR1 SGHDT, CDR2 YYEEEE. The V and J ends lost 2 bases and 7 bases respectively, with 21 bases between them. This CDR3 has 16 amino acids. In nucleotides, the CDR3 is TGTGCCAGCAGCTTTTCCGACAGCCGGGAGGTGGGTGGCTACACCTTC. Its protein product is CASSFSDSREVGGYTF. The full variable domain, in which reference TRBV5-6 and TRBJ1-2 provide the parts outside the CDR3, is DAGVTQSPTHLIKTRGQQVTLRCSPKSGHDTVSWYQQALGQGPQFIFQYYEEEERQRGNFPDRFSGHQFPNYSSELNVNALLLGDSALYLCASSFSDSREVGGYTFGSGTRLTVV.

This clonotype was counted only a few times. The V gene is TRBV30, the J gene TRBJ1-2; D might be TRBD1 (6 bases). This CDR3 spans 14 amino acids. Germline V CDR1 and CDR2: GTSNPN, SVGIG (reference sequence). The V gene lost 6 bases and the J gene lost 4 bases, with 18 bases spanning the gap. CDR3 in amino acids: CACPDGRGGYGYTF. CDR3 bases: TGTGCCTGCCCTGATGGACGAGGGGGCTATGGCTACACCTTC.